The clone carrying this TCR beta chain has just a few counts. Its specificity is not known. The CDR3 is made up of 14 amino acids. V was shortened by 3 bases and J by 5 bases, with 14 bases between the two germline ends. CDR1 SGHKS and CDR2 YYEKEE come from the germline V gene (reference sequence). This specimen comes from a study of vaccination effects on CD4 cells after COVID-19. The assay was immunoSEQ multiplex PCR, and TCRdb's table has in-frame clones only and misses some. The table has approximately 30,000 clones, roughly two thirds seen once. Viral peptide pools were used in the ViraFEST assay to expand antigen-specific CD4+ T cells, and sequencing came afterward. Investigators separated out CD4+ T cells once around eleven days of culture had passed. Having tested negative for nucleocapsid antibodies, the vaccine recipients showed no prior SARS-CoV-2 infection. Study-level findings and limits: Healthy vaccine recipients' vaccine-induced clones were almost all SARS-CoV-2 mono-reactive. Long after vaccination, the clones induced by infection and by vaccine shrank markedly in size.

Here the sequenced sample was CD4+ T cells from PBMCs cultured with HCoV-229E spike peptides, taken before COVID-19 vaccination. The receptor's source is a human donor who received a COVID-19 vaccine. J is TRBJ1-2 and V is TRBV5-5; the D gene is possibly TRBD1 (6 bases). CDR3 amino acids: CASSSWGAGYGYTF. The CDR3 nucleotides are TGTGCCAGCAGCTCCTGGGGGGCAGGTTATGGCTACACCTTC.